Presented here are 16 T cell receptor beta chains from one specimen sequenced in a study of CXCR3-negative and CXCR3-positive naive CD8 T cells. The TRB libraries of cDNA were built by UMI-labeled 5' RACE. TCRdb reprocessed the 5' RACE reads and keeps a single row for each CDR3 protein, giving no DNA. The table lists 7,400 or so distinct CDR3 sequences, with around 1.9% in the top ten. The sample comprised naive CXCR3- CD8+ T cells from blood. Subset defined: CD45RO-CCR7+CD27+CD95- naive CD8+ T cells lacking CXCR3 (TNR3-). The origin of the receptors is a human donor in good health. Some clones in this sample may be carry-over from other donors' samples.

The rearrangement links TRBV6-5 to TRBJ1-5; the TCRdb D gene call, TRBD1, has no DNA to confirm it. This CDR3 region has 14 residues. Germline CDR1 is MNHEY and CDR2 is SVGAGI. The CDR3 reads CASSYSHGGQPQHF.

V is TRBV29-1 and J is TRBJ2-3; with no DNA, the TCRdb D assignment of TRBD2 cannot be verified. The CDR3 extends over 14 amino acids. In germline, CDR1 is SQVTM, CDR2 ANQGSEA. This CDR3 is CSVQWREVADTQYF.

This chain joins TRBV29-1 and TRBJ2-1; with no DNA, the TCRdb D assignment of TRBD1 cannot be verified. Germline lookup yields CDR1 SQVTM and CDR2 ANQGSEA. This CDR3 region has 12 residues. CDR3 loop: CSSRTGGNEQFF.

Here the CDR3 reads CASSLAGGSYEQYF. The chain uses TRBV7-3 and TRBJ2-7; TCRdb names TRBD2, which stays unverified in the absence of DNA. The CDR3 sequence is 14 residues long. Germline CDR1 is SGHTA and CDR2 is FQGTGA.

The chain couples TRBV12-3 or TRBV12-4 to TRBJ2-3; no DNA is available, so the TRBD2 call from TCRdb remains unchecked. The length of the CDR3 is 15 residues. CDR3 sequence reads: CASRATSGRTDTQYF.

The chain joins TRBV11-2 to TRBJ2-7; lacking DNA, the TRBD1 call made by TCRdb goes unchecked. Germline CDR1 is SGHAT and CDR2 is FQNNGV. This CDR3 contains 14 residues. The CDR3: CASSPRDGSYEQYF.

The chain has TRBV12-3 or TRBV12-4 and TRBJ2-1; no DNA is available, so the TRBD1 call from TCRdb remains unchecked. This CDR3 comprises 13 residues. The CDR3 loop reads CASSPNGGNEQFF.

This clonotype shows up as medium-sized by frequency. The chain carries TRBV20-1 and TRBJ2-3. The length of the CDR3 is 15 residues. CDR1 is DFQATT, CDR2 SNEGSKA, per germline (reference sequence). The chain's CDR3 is CSARSLAELTDTQYF.

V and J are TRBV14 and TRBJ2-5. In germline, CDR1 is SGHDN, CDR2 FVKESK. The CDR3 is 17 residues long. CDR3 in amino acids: CASSQDPLSRPQETQYF.

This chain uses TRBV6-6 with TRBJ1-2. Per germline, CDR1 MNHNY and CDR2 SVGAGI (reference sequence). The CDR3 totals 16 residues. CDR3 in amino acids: CASSASGTDHFYGYTF.

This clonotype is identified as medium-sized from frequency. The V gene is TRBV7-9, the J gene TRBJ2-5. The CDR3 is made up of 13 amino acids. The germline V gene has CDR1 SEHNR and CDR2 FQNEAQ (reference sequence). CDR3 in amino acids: CASTLGFQETQYF. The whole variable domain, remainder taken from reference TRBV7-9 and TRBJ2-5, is DTGVSQNPRHKITKRGQNVTFRCDPISEHNRLYWYRQTLGQGPEFLTYFQNEAQLEKSRLLSDRFSAERPKGSFSTLEIQRTEQGDSAMYLCASTLGFQETQYFGPGTRLLVL.

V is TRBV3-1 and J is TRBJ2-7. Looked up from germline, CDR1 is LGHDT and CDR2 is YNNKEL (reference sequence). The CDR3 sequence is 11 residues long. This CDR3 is CASSQLYEQYF.

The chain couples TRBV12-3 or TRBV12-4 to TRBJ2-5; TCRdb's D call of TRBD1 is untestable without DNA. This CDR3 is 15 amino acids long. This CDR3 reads CASRAEKVAEETQYF.

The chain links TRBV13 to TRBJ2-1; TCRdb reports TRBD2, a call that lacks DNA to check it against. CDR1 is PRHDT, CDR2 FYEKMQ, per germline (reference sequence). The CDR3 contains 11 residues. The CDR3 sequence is CASSSPNEQFF.

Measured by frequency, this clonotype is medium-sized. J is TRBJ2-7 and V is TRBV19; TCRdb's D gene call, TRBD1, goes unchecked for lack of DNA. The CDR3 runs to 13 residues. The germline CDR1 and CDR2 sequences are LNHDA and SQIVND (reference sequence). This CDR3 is CASSITGVYEQYF.

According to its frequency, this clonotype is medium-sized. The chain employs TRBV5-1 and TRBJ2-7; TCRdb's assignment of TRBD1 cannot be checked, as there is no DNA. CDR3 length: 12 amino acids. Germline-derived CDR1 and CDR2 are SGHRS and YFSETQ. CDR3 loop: CASSLEGYEQYF. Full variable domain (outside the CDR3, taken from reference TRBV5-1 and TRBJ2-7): KAGVTQTPRYLIKTRGQQVTLSCSPISGHRSVSWYQQTPGQGLQFLFEYFSETQRNKGNFPGRFSGRQFSNSRSEMNVSTLELGDSALYLCASSLEGYEQYFGPGTRLTVT.